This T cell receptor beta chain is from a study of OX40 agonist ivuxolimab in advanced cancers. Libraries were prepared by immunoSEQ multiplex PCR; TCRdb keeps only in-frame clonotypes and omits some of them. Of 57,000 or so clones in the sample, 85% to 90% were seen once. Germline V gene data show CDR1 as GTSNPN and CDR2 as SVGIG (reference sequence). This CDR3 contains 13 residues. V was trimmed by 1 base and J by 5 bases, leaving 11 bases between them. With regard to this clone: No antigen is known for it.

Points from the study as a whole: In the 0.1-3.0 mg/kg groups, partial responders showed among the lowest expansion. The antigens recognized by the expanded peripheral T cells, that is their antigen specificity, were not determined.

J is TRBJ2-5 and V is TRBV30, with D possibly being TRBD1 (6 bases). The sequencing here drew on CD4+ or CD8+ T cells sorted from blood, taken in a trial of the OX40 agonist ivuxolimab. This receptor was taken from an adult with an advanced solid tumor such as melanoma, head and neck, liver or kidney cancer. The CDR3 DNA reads TGTGCCTGGAGTGGGGGGCGATGGGAGACCCAGTACTTC. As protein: CAWSGGRWETQYF.